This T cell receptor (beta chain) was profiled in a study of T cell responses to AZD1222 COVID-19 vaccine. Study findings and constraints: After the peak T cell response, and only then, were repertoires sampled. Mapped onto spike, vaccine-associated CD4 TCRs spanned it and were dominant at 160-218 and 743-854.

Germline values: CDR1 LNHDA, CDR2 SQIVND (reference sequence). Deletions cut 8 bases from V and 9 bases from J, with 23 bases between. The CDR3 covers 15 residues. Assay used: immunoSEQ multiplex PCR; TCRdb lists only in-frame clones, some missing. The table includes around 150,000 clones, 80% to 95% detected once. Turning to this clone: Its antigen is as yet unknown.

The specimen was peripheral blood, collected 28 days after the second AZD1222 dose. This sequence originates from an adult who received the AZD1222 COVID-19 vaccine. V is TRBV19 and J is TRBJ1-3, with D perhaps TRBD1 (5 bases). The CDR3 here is CASHEGAGWLGTIYF. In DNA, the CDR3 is TGTGCCAGTCATGAGGGAGCAGGGTGGTTAGGCACCATATATTTT.